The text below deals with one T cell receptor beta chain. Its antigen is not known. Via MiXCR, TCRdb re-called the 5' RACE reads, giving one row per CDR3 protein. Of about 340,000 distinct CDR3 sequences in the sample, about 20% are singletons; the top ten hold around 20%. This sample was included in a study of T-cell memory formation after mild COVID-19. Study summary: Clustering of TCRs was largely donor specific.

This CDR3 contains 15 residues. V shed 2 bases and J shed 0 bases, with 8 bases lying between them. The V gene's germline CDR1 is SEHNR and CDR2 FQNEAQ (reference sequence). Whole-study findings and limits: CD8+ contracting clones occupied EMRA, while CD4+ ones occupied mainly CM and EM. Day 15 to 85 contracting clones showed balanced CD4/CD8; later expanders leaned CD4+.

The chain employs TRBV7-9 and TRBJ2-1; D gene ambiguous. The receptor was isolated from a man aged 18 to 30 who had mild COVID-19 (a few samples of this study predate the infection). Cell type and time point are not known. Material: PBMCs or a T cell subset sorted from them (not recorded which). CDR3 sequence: CASSLKASSYNEQFF. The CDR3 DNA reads TGTGCCAGCAGCTTAAAAGCGAGCTCCTACAATGAGCAGTTCTTC.